This TCR beta chain came from a study of Graves' ophthalmopathy and Graves' hyperthyroidism. Study information: Before any treatment was given, at initial diagnosis, peripheral blood was collected. Overall study results and limits: Most thyroid clonotypes with frequency above 0.001 were detected in blood too. Discrimination between ophthalmopathy and stable hyperthyroidism by a 13-signature model showed about 85% sensitivity and 65% to 84% specificity.

As regards this clonotype: Its target is not known.

TCR beta CDR3 amplification used RNA transcripts. HTBI primers primed a first-round RT-PCR, and a second-round multiplex PCR followed. Using its own MiXCR run on the multiplex PCR reads, TCRdb lists one record per CDR3 protein. The sample yields about 620,000 distinct CDR3 sequences, approximately 22% seen once. This CDR3 region has 14 residues. The V gene lost 4 bases and the J gene lost 2 bases, with 12 bases spanning the gap. Germline V gene data show CDR1 as LNHDA and CDR2 as SQIVND (reference sequence). PBMCs originated in approximately 9.2 ml of fresh peripheral blood. This rearrangement joins TRBV19 to TRBJ2-7; D call uncertain. This clonotype was sampled from a woman under 30 with stable Graves' hyperthyroidism. Some clones in this sample may be carry-over from other donors' samples. Sequenced sample: peripheral blood. CDR3 sequence: CASSSPHTAYEQYF. CDR3 DNA sequence: TGTGCCAGTAGTAGCCCACATACAGCCTACGAGCAGTACTTC.